The T cell receptor beta chain described here comes from a study of blood T cell repertoires in COVID-19. Profiling relied on immunoSEQ multiplex PCR, and the TCRdb table lists in-frame clones only, not all of them. The sample has 150,000 or so clones, 90% seen once. The CDR3 contains 11 residues. With 2 bases removed from V and 5 bases from J, the gap between germline ends came to 6 bases. Germline-derived CDR1 and CDR2 are GTSNPN and SVGIG (reference sequence). This rearrangement joins TRBV30 to TRBJ1-1; no clear D. Sample: peripheral blood. This TCR was recovered from a man over 45 with acute or convalescent COVID-19. The CDR3 region is CAWSPGTEAFF. The CDR3 region has the DNA TGTGCCTGGAGTCCAGGAACTGAAGCTTTCTTT. Full variable domain (rest looked up from reference TRBV30 and TRBJ1-1): SQTIHQWPATLVQPVGSPLSLECTVEGTSNPNLYWYRQAAGRGLQLLFYSVGIGQISSEVPQNLSASRPQDRQFILSSKKLLLSDSGFYLCAWSPGTEAFFGQGTRLTVV.